Below are 14 T cell receptor beta chains sequenced from a single sample in a study of cytomegalovirus exposure and HLA in healthy donors. This PCR relied on a set of 60 Vbeta primers and 13 Jbeta primers. Sequencing used immunoSEQ multiplex PCR; TCRdb keeps in-frame clones, though not all of them. The data contain hundreds of thousands of clones, around 80% of them singletons. The specimen sequenced was PBMCs. The receptors shown here come from a boy aged 2 to 10 in good health and CMV-seronegative.

This rearrangement joins TRBV7-6 to TRBJ2-7; no firm D call. Per germline, CDR1 SGHVS and CDR2 FNYEAQ. CDR3 length: 13 residues. V was trimmed by 4 bases and J by 0 bases, leaving 7 bases between them. The CDR3 DNA sequence: TGTGCCAGCAGCTCTCTGAGCTCCTACGAGCAGTACTTC. Translating it yields CASSSLSSYEQYF.

In regard to this clone: A junction boundary mismatches the germline segment, possibly from a read error. This rearrangement joins TRBV25-1 to TRBJ2-5; 12 positions agree with TRBD2. The CDR3 consists of 17 residues. Germline V CDR1 and CDR2: MGHDK, SYGVNS. DNA for the CDR3: TGTGCCTGCAGTGCCACGGCTAGCGGGAGGGCCGGGGAGACCCAGTACTTC. Encoded protein: CACSATASGRAGETQYF. The entire variable domain, with the rest obtained from reference TRBV25-1 and TRBJ2-5, is as follows: EADIYQTPRYLVIGTGKKITLECSQTMGHDKMYWYQQDPGMELHLIHYSYGVNSTEKGDLSSESTVSRIRTEHFPLTLESARPSHTSQYLCACSATASGRAGETQYFGPGTRLLVL.

This chain joins TRBV6-5 and TRBJ1-4; tentative D call: TRBD1 (6 bases). The CDR3 runs 12 residues. V was trimmed by 6 bases and J by 6 bases, leaving 8 bases between them. Looked up from germline, CDR1 is MNHEY and CDR2 is SVGAGI. As DNA, the CDR3 is TGTGCCAGCAGCCGACAGGATGAAAAACTGTTTTTT. Translation gives CASSRQDEKLFF.

The chain's CDR3 is CASSLQMDRNYGYTF. CDR3 nucleotides: TGTGCCAGCAGCTTACAGATGGACAGAAACTATGGCTACACCTTC. The gene calls are TRBV11-2 and TRBJ1-2; tentative D call: TRBD1 (6 bases). Germline V gene lookup returns CDR1 SGHAT and CDR2 FQNNGV. CDR3 length equals 15 residues. V was shortened by 2 bases and J by 2 bases, with 12 bases between the two germline ends.

The rearrangement joins TRBV19 to TRBJ2-2, with 11 bases that match TRBD1. The CDR3 spans 15 residues. Looked up from germline, CDR1 is LNHDA and CDR2 is SQIVND (reference sequence). The J segment lost 9 bases and the V segment lost 8 bases, leaving 11 bases of the junction unmatched. The CDR3 region has the DNA TGTGCCAGTGGGACAGGGGGTATTCTCCACCGGGAGCTGTTTTTT. Its translation is CASGTGGILHRELFF.

The V call is TRBV2, the J call TRBJ2-5; 8 nucleotides line up with TRBD2. V was clipped by 1 base and J by 5 bases; unmatched bases: 6. The germline gives CDR1 SNHLY, CDR2 FYNNEI. The CDR3 consists of 15 residues. CDR3: CASSEGAGDRETQYF. CDR3 bases: TGTGCCAGCAGTGAAGGAGCGGGGGACCGGGAGACCCAGTACTTC.

This clone came up a few times. This chain uses TRBV5-6 with TRBJ1-2, with 7 bases that match TRBD1. CDR3 length: 16 residues. Per the germline V gene, CDR1 is SGHDT and CDR2 is YYEEEE. V trimming: 0 bases; J trimming: 4 bases; junction bases outside the gene matches: 9. The CDR3 sequence is CASSLGPGGGFYGYTF. DNA of the CDR3: TGTGCCAGCAGCTTGGGCCCGGGAGGGGGCTTCTATGGCTACACCTTC.

The rearrangement joins TRBV5-1 to TRBJ1-1; D not certain. The V end lost 0 bases, the J end lost 6 bases, and 6 bases lay between the germline ends. Germline assignment: CDR1 SGHRS and CDR2 YFSETQ. The CDR3 sequence is 12 residues long. CDR3 residues: CASSLDSPEAFF. The CDR3 nucleotides are TGCGCCAGCAGCTTGGACAGTCCTGAAGCTTTCTTT.

The rearrangement links TRBV13 to TRBJ1-6; 7 nucleotides match TRBD1. CDR1 is PRHDT, CDR2 FYEKMQ, per germline (reference sequence). CDR3 length equals 15 residues. V gave up 8 bases and J gave up 4 bases; unmatched junction bases: 8. In DNA, the CDR3 is TGTGCCAGCTGCCACCAGGGACAGTATAATTCACCCCTCCACTTT. Translation gives CASCHQGQYNSPLHF.

The rearrangement links TRBV30 to TRBJ1-5, with 9 bases identical to TRBD1. V lost 4 bases, J lost 7 bases, and 5 bases stayed unmatched. The CDR3 runs to 13 residues. Germline CDR1 reads GTSNPN; CDR2 reads SVGIG (reference sequence). CDR3 sequence (DNA): TGTGCCTGGAAACAGGGGGCAGAACAGCCCCAGCATTTT. Protein sequence: CAWKQGAEQPQHF.

V usage is TRBV5-6 and J usage is TRBJ2-3, with TRBD2 identical over 11 bases. CDR1 and CDR2 from the germline V gene are SGHDT and YYEEEE. This CDR3 has 19 amino acids. V was pared by 2 bases and J by 0 bases, with 11 bases of the junction left unmatched. The CDR3 DNA is TGTGCCAGCAGCTTTCCCGTACTAGCGGGGGAAAATAGCACAGATACGCAGTATTTT. Its translation: CASSFPVLAGENSTDTQYF.

In its sample, this clone was seen once. This CDR3 is CASSPGVAGIYEQYF. The CDR3 DNA sequence: TGTGCCAGCAGCCCCGGGGTAGCGGGTATCTACGAGCAGTACTTC. The chain has TRBV27 and TRBJ2-7, with 7 bases that match TRBD2. The CDR3 is made up of 15 amino acids. The germline V gene has CDR1 MNHEY and CDR2 SMNVEV (reference sequence). The ends lost 6 bases at V and 3 bases at J; junction bases unmatched: 11.

Here the CDR3 DNA reads TGTGCCAGCTCACCCAGCTTCAGGGCGAACTATGGCTACACCTTC. It encodes CASSPSFRANYGYTF. The V and J genes are TRBV18 and TRBJ1-2; possibly TRBD1 for D (5 bases). Germline V gene lookup returns CDR1 KGHSH and CDR2 LQKENI. Between the trimmed V and J ends, which lost 3 bases and 2 bases, there was a span of 13 bases. The CDR3 consists of 15 residues.

The gene calls are TRBV2 and TRBJ2-7, with TRBD2 matching over 10 bases. From germline, CDR1 is SNHLY and CDR2 FYNNEI. The CDR3 sequence is 14 residues long. The J segment lost 0 bases and the V segment lost 6 bases, leaving 2 bases of the junction unmatched. CDR3 sequence: CASRASGSSYEQYF. The DNA of the CDR3 is TGTGCCAGCAGGGCTAGCGGGAGCTCCTACGAGCAGTACTTC.